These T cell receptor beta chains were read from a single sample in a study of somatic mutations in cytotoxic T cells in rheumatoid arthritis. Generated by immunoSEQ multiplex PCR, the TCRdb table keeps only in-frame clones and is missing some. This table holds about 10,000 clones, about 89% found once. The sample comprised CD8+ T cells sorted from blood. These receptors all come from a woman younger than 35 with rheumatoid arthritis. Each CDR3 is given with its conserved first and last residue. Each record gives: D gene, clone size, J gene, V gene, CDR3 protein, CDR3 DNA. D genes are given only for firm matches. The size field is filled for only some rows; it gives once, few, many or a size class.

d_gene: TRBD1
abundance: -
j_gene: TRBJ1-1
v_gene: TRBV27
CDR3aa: CASSWTGSPTEAFF
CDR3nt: TGTGCCAGCTCTTGGACAGGGTCTCCCACTGAAGCTTTCTTT

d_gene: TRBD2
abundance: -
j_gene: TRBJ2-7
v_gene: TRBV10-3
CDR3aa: CAISDARNLAGAYEQYF
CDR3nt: TGTGCCATCAGTGACGCCCGAAATTTGGCGGGAGCCTACGAGCAGTACTTC

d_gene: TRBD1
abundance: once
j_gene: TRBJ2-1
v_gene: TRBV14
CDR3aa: CASSRRPGQGHNEQFF
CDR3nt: TGTGCCAGCAGCCGGCGACCGGGACAGGGTCACAATGAGCAGTTCTTC

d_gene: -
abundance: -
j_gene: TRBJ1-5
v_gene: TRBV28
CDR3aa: CASGFLGTHSSNQPQHF
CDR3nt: TGTGCCAGCGGATTTTTGGGGACACATAGTAGCAATCAGCCCCAGCATTTT

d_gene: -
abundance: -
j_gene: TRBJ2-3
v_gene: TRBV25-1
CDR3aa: CASSEYLRRGDTQYF
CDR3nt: TGTGCCAGCAGTGAATATTTGAGGAGGGGAGATACGCAGTATTTT

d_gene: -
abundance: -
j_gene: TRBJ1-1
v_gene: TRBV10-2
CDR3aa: CASTYDGAATEAFF
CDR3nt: TGCGCCAGCACCTATGATGGGGCGGCCACTGAAGCTTTCTTT

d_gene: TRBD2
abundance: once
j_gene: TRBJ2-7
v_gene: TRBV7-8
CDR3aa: CASSLRLAGGLGSYEQYF
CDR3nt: TGTGCCAGCAGCTTAAGGCTAGCGGGAGGCTTGGGGTCCTACGAGCAGTACTTC

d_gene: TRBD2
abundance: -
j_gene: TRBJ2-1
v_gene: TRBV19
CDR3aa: CASTRGGRTSGTSGITMGNEQFF
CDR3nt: TGTGCCAGTACTAGGGGGGGAAGAACCTCCGGGACTAGCGGGATCACTATGGGTAATGAGCAGTTCTTC

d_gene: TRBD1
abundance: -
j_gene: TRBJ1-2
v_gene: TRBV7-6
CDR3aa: CASSLVSGGADYGYTF
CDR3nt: TGTGCCAGCAGCTTAGTGTCAGGGGGCGCGGACTATGGCTACACCTTC

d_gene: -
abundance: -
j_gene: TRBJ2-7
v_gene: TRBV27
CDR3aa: CASSPSHSSYEQYF
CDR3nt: TGTGCCAGCAGCCCCTCCCACAGTAGCTACGAGCAGTACTTC

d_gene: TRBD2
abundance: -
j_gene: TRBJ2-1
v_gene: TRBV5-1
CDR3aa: CASRRSGLAGEYNEQFF
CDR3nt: TGCGCCAGCAGAAGATCCGGACTAGCGGGGGAATACAATGAGCAGTTCTTC

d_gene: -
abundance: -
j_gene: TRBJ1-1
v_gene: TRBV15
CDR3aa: CATSRMGDTEAFF
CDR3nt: TGTGCCACCAGCAGAATGGGAGACACTGAAGCTTTCTTT

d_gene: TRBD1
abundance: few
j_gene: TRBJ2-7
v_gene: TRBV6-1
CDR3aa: CASSEATGQGGSEQYF
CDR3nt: TGTGCCAGCAGTGAAGCGACGGGACAGGGAGGTTCCGAGCAGTACTTC

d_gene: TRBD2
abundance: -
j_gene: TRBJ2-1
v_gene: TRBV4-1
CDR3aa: CASSQAGLAGVYNEQFF
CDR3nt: TGCGCCAGCAGCCAAGCGGGACTGGCGGGGGTTTACAATGAGCAGTTCTTC

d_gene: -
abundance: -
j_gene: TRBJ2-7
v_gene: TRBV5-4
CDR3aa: CASNDRKGYEQYF
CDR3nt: TGTGCCAGCAACGACAGGAAGGGATACGAGCAGTACTTC

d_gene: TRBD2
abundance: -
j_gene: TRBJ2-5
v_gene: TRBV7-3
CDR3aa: CASSEVAGGQETQYF
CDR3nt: TGTGCCAGCAGCGAGGTAGCGGGGGGACAAGAGACCCAGTACTTC

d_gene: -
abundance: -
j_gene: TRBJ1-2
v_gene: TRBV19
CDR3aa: CASSIPRGLLSPIKDGYTF
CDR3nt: TGTGCCAGTAGTATTCCTCGAGGTCTTCTCAGCCCCATAAAAGATGGCTACACCTTC

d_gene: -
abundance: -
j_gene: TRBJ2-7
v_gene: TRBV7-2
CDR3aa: CASNRGGSYEQYF
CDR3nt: TGTGCCAGCAACCGTGGGGGGTCCTACGAGCAGTACTTC

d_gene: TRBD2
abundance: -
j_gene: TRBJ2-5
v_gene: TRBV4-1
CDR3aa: CASSQRLAGGQETQYF
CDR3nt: TGCGCCAGCAGCCAACGACTAGCGGGGGGCCAAGAGACCCAGTACTTC

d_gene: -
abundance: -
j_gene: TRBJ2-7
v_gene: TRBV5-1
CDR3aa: CASSHLLENRVHEQYF
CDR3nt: TGCGCCAGCAGCCATCTCCTCGAAAACAGGGTCCACGAGCAGTACTTC

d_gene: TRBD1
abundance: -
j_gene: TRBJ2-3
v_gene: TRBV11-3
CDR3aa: CASSPDSTGIDTQYF
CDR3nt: TGTGCCAGCAGTCCTGATTCGACAGGGATAGATACGCAGTATTTT

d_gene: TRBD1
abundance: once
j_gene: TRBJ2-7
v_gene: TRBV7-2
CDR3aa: CASSPYRGDYEQYF
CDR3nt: TGTGCCAGCAGCCCTTACAGGGGAGACTACGAGCAGTACTTC

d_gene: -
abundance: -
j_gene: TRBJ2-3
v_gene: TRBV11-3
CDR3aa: CASRKSGGTDTQYF
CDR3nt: TGTGCCAGCAGGAAAAGCGGAGGCACAGATACGCAGTATTTT

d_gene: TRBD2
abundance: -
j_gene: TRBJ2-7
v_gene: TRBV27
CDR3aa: CASSLDGLAGAYEQYF
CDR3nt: TGTGCCAGCAGTTTAGACGGACTAGCGGGAGCCTACGAGCAGTACTTC

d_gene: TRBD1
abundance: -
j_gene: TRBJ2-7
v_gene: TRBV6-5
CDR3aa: CASSYSPWDRGTF
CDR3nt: TGTGCCAGCAGTTACTCGCCTTGGGACAGGGGAACGTTC

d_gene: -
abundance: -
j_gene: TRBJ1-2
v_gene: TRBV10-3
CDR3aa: CAIRELAGSNYGYTF
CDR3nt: TGTGCCATCAGAGAATTGGCCGGGTCTAACTATGGCTACACCTTC

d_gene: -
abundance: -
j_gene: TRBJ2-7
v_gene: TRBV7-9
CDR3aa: CASSPDYEQYF
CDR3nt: TGTGCCAGCAGCCCCGACTACGAGCAGTACTTC

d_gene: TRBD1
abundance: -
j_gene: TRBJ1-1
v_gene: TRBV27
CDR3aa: CASSHLPGQGLSTEAFF
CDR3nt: TGTGCCAGCAGTCACCTCCCGGGACAGGGATTGAGCACTGAAGCTTTCTTT

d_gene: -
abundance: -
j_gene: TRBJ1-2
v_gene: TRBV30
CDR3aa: CAWSVRDRNYGYTF
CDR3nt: TGTGCCTGGAGTGTACGAGACAGGAACTATGGCTACACCTTC

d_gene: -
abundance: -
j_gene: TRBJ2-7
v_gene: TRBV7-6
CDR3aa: CASSLEKGVGYEQYF
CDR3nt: TGTGCCAGCAGCTTAGAAAAGGGGGTGGGTTACGAGCAGTACTTC

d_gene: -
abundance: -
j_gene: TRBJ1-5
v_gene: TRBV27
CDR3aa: CASSPSTGGNLQHF
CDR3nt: TGTGCCAGCAGTCCCTCGACGGGGGGGAATCTCCAGCATTTT

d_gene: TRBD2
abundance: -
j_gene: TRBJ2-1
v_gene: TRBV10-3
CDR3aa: CAISAGTSGNEQFF
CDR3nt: TGTGCCATCAGTGCGGGGACTAGCGGTAATGAGCAGTTCTTC

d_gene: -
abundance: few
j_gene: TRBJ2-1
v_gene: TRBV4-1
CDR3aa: CASSSSPTISYNEQFF
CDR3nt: TGCGCCAGCAGCTCCAGCCCCACTATATCCTACAATGAGCAGTTCTTC

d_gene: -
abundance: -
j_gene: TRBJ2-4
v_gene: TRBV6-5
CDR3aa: CASMEVRLAKNIQYF
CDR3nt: TGTGCCAGCATGGAGGTTCGTCTAGCCAAAAACATTCAGTACTTC

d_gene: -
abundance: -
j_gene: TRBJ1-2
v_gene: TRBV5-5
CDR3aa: CASSILDGARDYGYTF
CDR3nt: TGTGCCAGCAGTATCCTCGATGGGGCTCGGGACTATGGCTACACCTTC